This entry is about one TCR beta chain. This sample is part of a study of regulatory T cells in long-lasting Graves disease. Sequencing libraries for TCR beta were prepared with iRepertoire HTBI primers and Arm-PCR of CDR3 regions. A single record per CDR3 protein comes from TCRdb applying MiXCR to the multiplex PCR reads. The data contain 550,000 to 700,000 distinct CDR3 sequences, around 16% of them singletons. J lost 1 base, V lost 0 bases, and 9 bases had no gene match. Germline V gives CDR1 MGHRA, CDR2 YSYEKL. CDR3 length equals 18 residues. Time point specified: newly diagnosed GD, antithyroid drugs for less than 3 months. Extracted RNA from PBMCs served as the source of the TCR library. The same sample was also used in a study of T cells in Graves' hyperthyroidism and ophthalmopathy.

This receptor was obtained from a man between 18 and 35 years old with Graves disease. The chain couples TRBV4-1 to TRBJ1-5, with 7 bases fitting TRBD1. The specimen was peripheral blood mononuclear cells (PBMCs), collected at new diagnosis, from a patient treated with antithyroid drugs. CDR3 sequence: CASSQEGPGQLSNQPQHF. The CDR3 DNA sequence: TGCGCCAGCAGCCAAGAAGGCCCGGGACAGCTGAGCAATCAGCCCCAGCATTTT.